This T cell receptor (beta chain) was identified in a study of PD-L1 blockade in urothelial cancer. Study-wide background: Analysis of the blood was performed 3 weeks (second dose) and 6 weeks after treatment start. Among blood samples, the median T cell count was about 130,000.

Locally advanced or metastatic urothelial carcinoma was present in patients. Germline V gene sequence: CDR1 MDHEN, CDR2 SYDVKM. The trim removed 6 bases at V and 0 bases at J, leaving 7 bases unmatched. This CDR3 spans 15 amino acids. Sequencing was performed with immunoSEQ multiplex PCR; in TCRdb, only in-frame clones are kept and a portion is missing. The sample records about 45,000 clones, approximately 90% being singletons. The chain joins TRBV28 to TRBJ2-7; 8 positions match TRBD1. Sequences were derived from PBMCs, sampled around atezolizumab (anti-PD-L1) treatment. This receptor was taken from an elderly man with urothelial cancer. In DNA, the CDR3 is TGTGCCAGCAGAAGGACAGGGTTATTCTCCTACGAGCAGTACTTC. It is translated as CASRRTGLFSYEQYF. Full variable domain (outside the CDR3, taken from reference TRBV28 and TRBJ2-7): DVKVTQSSRYLVKRTGEKVFLECVQDMDHENMFWYRQDPGLGLRLIYFSYDVKMKEKGDIPEGYSVSREKKERFSLILESASTNQTSMYLCASRRTGLFSYEQYFGPGTRLTVT.